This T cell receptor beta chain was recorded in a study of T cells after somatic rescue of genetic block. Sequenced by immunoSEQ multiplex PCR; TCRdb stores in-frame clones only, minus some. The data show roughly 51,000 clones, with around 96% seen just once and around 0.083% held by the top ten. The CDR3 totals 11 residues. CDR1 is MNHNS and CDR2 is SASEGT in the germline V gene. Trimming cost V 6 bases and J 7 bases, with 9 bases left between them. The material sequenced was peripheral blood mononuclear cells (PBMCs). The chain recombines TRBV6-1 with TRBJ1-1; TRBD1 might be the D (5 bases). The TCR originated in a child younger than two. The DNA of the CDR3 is TGTGCCAGCAGAAGACAGCTTGAAGCTTTCTTT. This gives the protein CASRRQLEAFF.